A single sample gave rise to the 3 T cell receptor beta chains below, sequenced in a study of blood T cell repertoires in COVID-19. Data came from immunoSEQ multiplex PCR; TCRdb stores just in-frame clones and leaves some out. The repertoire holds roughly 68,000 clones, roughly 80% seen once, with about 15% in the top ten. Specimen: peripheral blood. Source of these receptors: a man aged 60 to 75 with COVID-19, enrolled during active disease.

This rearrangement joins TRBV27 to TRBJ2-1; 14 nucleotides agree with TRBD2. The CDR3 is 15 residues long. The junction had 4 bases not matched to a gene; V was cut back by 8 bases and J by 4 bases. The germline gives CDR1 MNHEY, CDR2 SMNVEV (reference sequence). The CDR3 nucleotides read TGTGCCAGCCGGACTAGCGGGGGGAATTACAATGAGCAGTTCTTC. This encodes CASRTSGGNYNEQFF.

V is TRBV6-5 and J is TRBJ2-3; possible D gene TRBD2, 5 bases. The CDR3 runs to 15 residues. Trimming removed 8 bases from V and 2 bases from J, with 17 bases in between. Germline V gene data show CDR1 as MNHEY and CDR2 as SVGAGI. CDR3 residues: CASEMRGRYTDTQYF. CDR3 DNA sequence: TGTGCCAGCGAGATGCGCGGGCGATACACAGATACGCAGTATTTT.

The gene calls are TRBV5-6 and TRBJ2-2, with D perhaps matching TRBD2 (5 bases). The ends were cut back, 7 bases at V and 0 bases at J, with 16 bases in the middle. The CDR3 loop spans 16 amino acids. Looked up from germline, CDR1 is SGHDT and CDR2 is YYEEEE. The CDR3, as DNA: TGTGCCAGCGGGAAAGGAGGAAGCCCGAACACCGGGGAGCTGTTTTTT. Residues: CASGKGGSPNTGELFF.